This T cell receptor beta chain was found in a study of blood T cell repertoires in COVID-19 (dated by TCRdb to about 2020). In terms of the full investigation: Collaborator samples came from the United States, Italy and Spain and covered acute and convalescent phases of COVID-19. The prospective study material was composed of cDNA or gDNA derived from T cells, B-cell-depleted T cells, or PBMCs. Subjects who had been exposed to COVID-19, were actively infected with it, or had recovered from it provided the deeply sampled blood TCRbeta repertoires that made up the dataset. The repertoires were made available in a free public database intended to serve as a resource for research on the immune response to SARS-CoV-2. The samples were drawn from the first 160 participants of the ongoing ImmuneRACE study and from 1,200 or so subjects provided by 6 global collaborators. Nearly every sample came with metadata listing a de-identified subject ID, COVID-19 status, age in years and sex. Where available, HLA class I and class II types were obtained from metadata supplied by the sample provider rather than from assay-based typing.

A remark on this clone: Its antigen is unknown. No much larger clonotype is one base removed from it; base qualities were not supplied.

General study outcomes and caveats: How much clinical and demographic metadata was included differed by source and by participant, and the metadata was provided uncurated.

TCRbeta CDR3 regions were amplified from genomic DNA by means of the immunoSEQ Assay, a bias-controlled multiplex PCR. For the original study's pipeline: Nucleated cell counts per sample were estimated from amplification of reference gene primers within the assay. To quantify the absolute abundance of each unique TCRbeta CDR3 rearrangement, sequence reads were collapsed and filtered. Productive Simpson clonality was computed per sample as the square root of Simpson's diversity index over productive rearrangements. TCRdb stores this immuneACCESS table with in-frame sequences only. Part of the clones is absent; in the studies checked, under half of the shortfall reflects unresolved V genes, and no reason is known for the rest. The V and J calls and clone size are taken from that table; D and trimming were inferred from the DNA. This sample comprises some 300,000 clones, roughly 90% of them detected only once. Of the sample, almost 4% is held by the ten largest clones.

Trimmed from V: 1 base; trimmed from J: 3 bases; junction bases lacking a gene match: 8. CDR1 and CDR2 are read off the germline V gene as SGHAT and FQNNGV. The CDR3 spans 18 residues, from the cysteine through the phenylalanine. Solely the CDR3 DNA is kept, with 54 bases framed from the first base. In the prospective study, participants were about 18 to 90 years old, resided in approximately 22 geographic areas of the United States, and were enrolled through a virtual design. In the prospective study, cohorts were assigned on the basis of participant-reported clinical history obtained from a screening survey and a study questionnaire. Exposed participants had been in contact, within 2 weeks of entering the study, with a person who had a PCR-confirmed or clinician-diagnosed case of COVID-19. In the prospective study, mobile phlebotomists collected whole blood, serum and a nasopharyngeal or oropharyngeal swab from each participant. Additional blood draws and questionnaires over an approximately 2-month period could optionally be provided by prospective study participants. Blood samples from the prospective study were shipped frozen or at room temperature prior to DNA extraction.

Sequencing input: PBMCs or T cells enriched from blood (not recorded which). This clonotype was sampled from a woman aged 30 to 39 who had been exposed to COVID-19. Here the chain combines TRBV11-2 and TRBJ2-2, and 10 junctional nucleotides match TRBD2. For the CDR3, the sequence is CASSLGASGGKHTGELFF. The DNA sequence is TGTGCCAGCAGCTTAGGTGCTAGCGGGGGCAAGCACACCGGGGAGCTGTTTTTT.